The 28 T cell receptor beta chains in this list originate from one sample, sequenced in a study of shared clonotypes between healthy human individuals (TCRdb year 2020). Receptors were amplified or captured by the immunoSEQ multiplex PCR assay. This is the immuneACCESS table as TCRdb keeps it, with only in-frame sequences that have V and J called. A part of the clones is gone; compared with another copy, unresolved V genes explain less than half, and the rest is unexplained. Within this sample are almost 750,000 clones, with over 55% of them counted one time only. The ten largest clones represent 1.8% of the sample. Sequenced input: memory CD4+ T cells sorted from blood. Sample cell subset or site, as interpreted from the label and publication: CD45RA-negative fraction. These receptors originate from a woman in her 30s in good health.

This chain links TRBV7-7 with TRBJ2-1; a possible D gene is TRBD1 (6 bases). Trimming stripped 0 bases from V and 2 bases from J, with 8 bases between. Germline CDR1 reads SSHAT; CDR2 reads FNYEAQ (reference sequence). CDR3 length equals 15 residues. CDR3 DNA sequence: TGTGCCAGCAGCTTAGCACAGGGAACCTACAATGAGCAGTTCTTC. It yields the protein CASSLAQGTYNEQFF.

CDR3: CASSLPGTSGRAAYEQYF. In nucleotides, the CDR3 is TGCGCCAGCAGCTTGCCCGGGACTAGCGGGAGAGCAGCCTACGAGCAGTACTTC. The chain is built from TRBV5-1 and TRBJ2-7; 14 nucleotides match TRBD2. CDR3 length: 18 amino acids. Germline loops: CDR1 SGHRS, CDR2 YFSETQ. V gave up 1 base and J gave up 2 bases; unmatched junction bases: 8.

This clone was counted ten times or more. This chain connects TRBV7-2 to TRBJ2-7; TRBD1 matches 9 bases. Germline assignment: CDR1 SGHTA and CDR2 FQGNSA. The CDR3 length is 15 residues. V lost 5 bases to trimming and J lost 5 bases; unmatched junction nucleotides: 10. CDR3 coding DNA: TGTGCCAGCAGCCGTACTTCGGGACAGGGAAACGAGCAGTACTTC. Its translation: CASSRTSGQGNEQYF.

This rearrangement joins TRBV7-9 to TRBJ2-3; D not certain. The CDR3 runs 14 residues. Trimming took off 5 bases at V and 0 bases at J, with 9 bases between the two ends. Per the germline V gene, CDR1 is SEHNR and CDR2 is FQNEAQ (reference sequence). In DNA form, the CDR3 reads TGTGCCAGCAGCGTTACAGCTAGCACAGATACGCAGTATTTT. Its translation: CASSVTASTDTQYF.

The genes are TRBV14 and TRBJ2-6; D is perhaps TRBD1 or TRBD2 (5 bases each). The CDR3 contains 18 residues. Germline CDR1 is SGHDN and CDR2 is FVKESK. With 3 bases removed from V and 0 bases from J, the gap between germline ends came to 15 bases. The CDR3 DNA is TGTGCCAGCAGCCACCCTGGGACCGTTCGCTCTGGGGCCAACGTCCTGACTTTC. Protein: CASSHPGTVRSGANVLTF.

This chain joins TRBV29-1 and TRBJ2-1; 7 bases match TRBD1. The CDR3 is 14 residues long. Germline-derived CDR1 and CDR2 are SQVTM and ANQGSEA. J lost 2 bases, V lost 7 bases, and 8 bases had no gene match. The CDR3 loop reads CSGHRGTAYNEQFF. CDR3 bases: TGCAGCGGCCACAGGGGAACAGCCTACAATGAGCAGTTCTTC.

The genes are TRBV11-2 and TRBJ2-7; D is possibly TRBD1 (5 bases). The CDR3 runs 15 residues. The germline V and J ends were trimmed by 0 bases and 2 bases, with 11 bases remaining between them. Germline V lookup: CDR1 SGHAT, CDR2 FQNNGV. The CDR3 region is CASSLDRVRTYEQYF. CDR3 in DNA: TGTGCCAGCAGCTTAGACAGGGTGAGGACCTACGAGCAGTACTTC. The full variable domain, in which reference TRBV11-2 and TRBJ2-7 provide the parts outside the CDR3, is EAGVAQSPRYKIIEKRQSVAFWCNPISGHATLYWYQQILGQGPKLLIQFQNNGVVDDSQLPKDRFSAERLKGVDSTLKIQPAKLEDSAVYLCASSLDRVRTYEQYFGPGTRLTVT.

The rearrangement uses TRBV7-2 and TRBJ1-2, with TRBD1 as a possible D gene (6 bases). Trimming took off 5 bases at V and 3 bases at J, with 13 bases between the two ends. The CDR3 contains 14 residues. Germline CDR1 is SGHTA and CDR2 is FQGNSA. The CDR3 region has the DNA TGTGCCAGCAGCCCCCGACAGGCACACTATGGCTACACCTTC. This sequence encodes CASSPRQAHYGYTF.

The chain has TRBV2 and TRBJ1-5; 10 nucleotides agree with TRBD1. The V gene's germline CDR1 is SNHLY and CDR2 FYNNEI. The length of the CDR3 is 18 residues. V was clipped by 4 bases and J by 6 bases; unmatched bases: 15. CDR3 bases: TGTGCCAGCAGTGCCGGGACAGGGGAGTTTACTAGGGGTCAGCCCCAGCATTTT. As protein: CASSAGTGEFTRGQPQHF.

The count of this clone is one. J is TRBJ2-3 and V is TRBV14; D remains ambiguous. The CDR3 totals 16 residues. V lost 0 bases and J 2 bases, leaving 12 bases between the germline ends. Germline CDR1 is SGHDN and CDR2 is FVKESK. CDR3 nucleotides: TGTGCCAGCAGCCAAGATAAGGTTTCCTACACAGATACGCAGTATTTT. Translating it yields CASSQDKVSYTDTQYF.

The chain has TRBV19 and TRBJ2-7; the D is unclear. Looked up from germline, CDR1 is LNHDA and CDR2 is SQIVND (reference sequence). This CDR3 region has 13 residues. The V end lost 3 bases, the J end lost 2 bases, and 8 bases lay between the germline ends. The CDR3 nucleotides are TGTGCCAGTAGTATTGGGTCTACCTACGAGCAGTACTTC. It yields the protein CASSIGSTYEQYF.

This clone was seen more than once but under ten times. This CDR3 is CASSFHSGANVLTF. Here the CDR3 DNA reads TGTGCCAGCAGCTTTCACTCTGGGGCCAACGTCCTGACTTTC. This sequence joins TRBV11-1 and TRBJ2-6; D not resolved. This CDR3 is built from 14 residues. The V end lost 3 bases, the J end lost 0 bases, and 3 bases lay between the germline ends. Germline values: CDR1 SGHAT, CDR2 FQDESV (reference sequence).

The V gene is TRBV5-1, the J gene TRBJ1-1; the D is unclear. Trimming shortened V by 1 base and J by 0 bases, and 13 bases separated the two germline ends. The CDR3 covers 16 residues. Germline V gene sequence: CDR1 SGHRS, CDR2 YFSETQ. The CDR3 nucleotides read TGCGCCAGCAGCTTGATGCCGGTTTCCATGAACACTGAAGCTTTCTTT. The encoded protein is CASSLMPVSMNTEAFF.

The V gene is TRBV6-1, the J gene TRBJ1-5; possibly TRBD1 for D (5 bases). The V gene lost 6 bases and the J gene lost 1 base, with 13 bases spanning the gap. The length of the CDR3 is 15 residues. From germline, CDR1 is MNHNS and CDR2 SASEGT. Written as DNA, the CDR3 is TGTGCCAGCAGCCCCCTCTGGGGGAGCAATCAGCCCCAGCATTTT. It specifies CASSPLWGSNQPQHF.

The chain links TRBV20-1 to TRBJ1-1, with no clear D. CDR1 and CDR2 from the germline V gene are DFQATT and SNEGSKA (reference sequence). The V and J ends lost 2 bases and 5 bases respectively, with 6 bases between them. This CDR3 spans 11 amino acids. The CDR3 DNA follows: TGCAGTGCTAGAAGGCAAACTGAAGCTTTCTTT. This sequence encodes CSARRQTEAFF.

The rearrangement joins TRBV10-2 to TRBJ1-1; 7 bases map to TRBD1. The CDR3 consists of 16 residues. After removal of 0 bases from V and 5 bases from J, the junction contained 9 bases not matched to a gene. The germline CDR1 and CDR2 sequences are WSHSY and SAAADI. CDR3 sequence: CASSESGRTGGTEAFF. DNA for the CDR3: TGCGCCAGCAGTGAGTCGGGGAGGACAGGAGGAACTGAAGCTTTCTTT.

V usage is TRBV6-5 and J usage is TRBJ1-5, with a weak D call TRBD1 (6 bases). There are 15 residues in the CDR3. Trimming took 7 bases from V and 0 from J, leaving 13 bases between them. The germline V gene encodes CDR1 MNHEY and CDR2 SVGAGI. The CDR3 sequence is CASTATGYSNQPQHF. The DNA for the CDR3 is TGTGCCAGCACCGCGACAGGCTATAGCAATCAGCCCCAGCATTTT.

The chain carries TRBV30 and TRBJ2-7; 7 nucleotides line up with TRBD1. The CDR3 is made up of 17 amino acids. Trimming removed 5 bases from V and 0 bases from J; junction bases left unmatched: 16. Germline CDR1 and CDR2: GTSNPN and SVGIG (reference sequence). CDR3 protein: CAWDRNRQGASSYEQYF. The CDR3 DNA follows: TGTGCCTGGGACCGTAACCGACAGGGTGCCTCCTCCTACGAGCAGTACTTC.

The chain employs TRBV11-2 and TRBJ2-1, with 10 bases identical to TRBD2. The CDR3 is 18 residues long. The junction had 10 bases not matched to a gene; V was cut back by 1 base and J by 4 bases. CDR1 and CDR2 from the germline V gene are SGHAT and FQNNGV. This CDR3 reads CASSLAPMASGRYNEQFF. CDR3 DNA: TGTGCCAGCAGCTTAGCCCCTATGGCTAGCGGGAGATACAATGAGCAGTTCTTC.

This clone occurred a few times. This chain links TRBV29-1 with TRBJ1-3; D perhaps matches TRBD1 (5 bases). The CDR3 loop spans 15 amino acids. Germline-derived CDR1 and CDR2 are SQVTM and ANQGSEA. Trimming took off 1 base at V and 4 bases at J, with 14 bases between the two ends. CDR3: CSVEVQGRDGNTIYF. The CDR3, as DNA: TGCAGCGTTGAAGTTCAGGGTAGAGACGGAAACACCATATATTTT.

This chain connects TRBV19 to TRBJ2-7; D might be TRBD1 (6 bases). CDR1 and CDR2 (germline): LNHDA, SQIVND (reference sequence). The CDR3 contains 14 residues. V lost 5 bases and J lost 6, with 17 bases in between. The CDR3 DNA is TGTGCCAGTAGTTTGGGGCCAGGGGCCGCCGAGCAGTACTTC. This encodes CASSLGPGAAEQYF.

As regards this clone: This CDR3 is also generated by other DNA sequences in the sample. The rearrangement joins TRBV9 to TRBJ2-7; TRBD2 matches 9 bases. The germline V gene encodes CDR1 SGDLS and CDR2 YYNGEE. Trimming took 0 bases from V and 2 from J; bases not matched to a gene: 6. The CDR3 totals 16 residues. The CDR3 nucleotides are TGTGCCAGCAGCGTAGGCCTAGCGGGGAGCACCTACGAGCAGTACTTC. Translating gives CASSVGLAGSTYEQYF.

The V and J genes are TRBV6-4 and TRBJ2-3; 8 bases align to TRBD2. J lost 5 bases, V lost 2 bases, and 6 bases had no gene match. Germline CDR1 and CDR2: MRHNA and SNTAGT. The CDR3 is 15 amino acids. CDR3 amino acids: CASSDTGGPGDTQYF. CDR3 DNA: TGTGCCAGCAGTGACACGGGAGGGCCGGGAGATACGCAGTATTTT.

The chain is built from TRBV7-2 and TRBJ2-7; D is unresolved. CDR1 and CDR2 from the germline V gene are SGHTA and FQGNSA. The V end lost 3 bases, the J end lost 3 bases, and 12 bases lay between the germline ends. The CDR3 contains 14 residues. CDR3 in DNA: TGTGCCAGCAGCTTGGACGGACCGGGCTACGAGCAGTACTTC. Protein: CASSLDGPGYEQYF.

This clone showed up just a few times. V is TRBV30 and J is TRBJ1-2; TRBD1 might be the D (5 bases). This CDR3 contains 14 residues. Per the germline V gene, CDR1 is GTSNPN and CDR2 is SVGIG (reference sequence). The V end lost 2 bases, the J end lost 4 bases, and 14 bases lay between the germline ends. The CDR3, as DNA: TGTGCCTGGAGTTATCAGGGTATAGGCTATGGCTACACCTTC. This gives the protein CAWSYQGIGYGYTF.

This sequence joins TRBV5-1 and TRBJ2-7, with unresolved D. V was shortened by 4 bases and J by 2 bases, with 7 bases between the two germline ends. CDR1 SGHRS and CDR2 YFSETQ come from the germline V gene. The CDR3 runs 12 residues. CDR3 DNA: TGCGCCAGCAGCGACGGACCCTACGAGCAGTACTTC. It encodes CASSDGPYEQYF. The full variable domain, its missing parts supplied by reference TRBV5-1 and TRBJ2-7, is KAGVTQTPRYLIKTRGQQVTLSCSPISGHRSVSWYQQTPGQGLQFLFEYFSETQRNKGNFPGRFSGRQFSNSRSEMNVSTLELGDSALYLCASSDGPYEQYFGPGTRLTVT.

The chain carries TRBV29-1 and TRBJ2-7; possibly TRBD2 for D (5 bases). The CDR3 contains 14 residues. CDR1 is SQVTM and CDR2 is ANQGSEA in the germline V gene. The V gene lost 4 bases and the J gene lost 2 bases, with 15 bases spanning the gap. In DNA form, the CDR3 reads TGCAGCGTTGCTTCATTCAGCGGAACCTACGAGCAGTACTTC. Its translation is CSVASFSGTYEQYF.

This sequence joins TRBV11-2 and TRBJ2-5; the D gene is possibly TRBD2 (5 bases). This CDR3 contains 13 residues. Trimming took off 3 bases at V and 7 bases at J, with 12 bases between the two ends. Germline V gene sequence: CDR1 SGHAT, CDR2 FQNNGV. CDR3 residues: CASSFNPEGTQYF. CDR3 DNA sequence: TGTGCCAGCAGCTTTAACCCTGAGGGGACCCAGTACTTC.